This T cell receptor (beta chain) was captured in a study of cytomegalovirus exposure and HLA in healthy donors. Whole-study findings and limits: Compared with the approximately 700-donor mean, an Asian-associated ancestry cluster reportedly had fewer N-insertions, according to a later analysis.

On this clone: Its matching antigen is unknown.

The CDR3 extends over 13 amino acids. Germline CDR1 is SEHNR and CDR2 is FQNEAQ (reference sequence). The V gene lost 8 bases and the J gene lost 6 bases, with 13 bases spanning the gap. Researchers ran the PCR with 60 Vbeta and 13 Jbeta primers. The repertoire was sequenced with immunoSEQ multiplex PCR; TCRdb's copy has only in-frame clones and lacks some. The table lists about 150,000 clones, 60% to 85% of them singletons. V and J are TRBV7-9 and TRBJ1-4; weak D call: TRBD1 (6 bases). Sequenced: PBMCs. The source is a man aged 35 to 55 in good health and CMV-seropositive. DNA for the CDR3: TGTGCCAGCGACCCGGGGGGGCATGAAAAACTGTTTTTT. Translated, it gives CASDPGGHEKLFF.